This T cell receptor beta chain was sequenced for a study of a mutant IDH1 vaccine in newly diagnosed glioma. On the study more broadly: It was radiotherapy, temozolomide, or both that patients received previously, with most receiving both.

This clone was recorded a few times. Its matching antigen is unknown. General observations from the study: Vaccine-induced immune responses occurred in roughly 95% of patients. Pseudoprogression showed no apparent link to changes in top peripheral T cell clonotypes.

Libraries were prepared by immunoSEQ multiplex PCR; TCRdb keeps only in-frame clonotypes and omits some of them. The sample carries about 25,000 clones, roughly three quarters recorded once. The CDR3 extends over 14 amino acids. CDR1 is MNHEY and CDR2 is SMNVEV in the germline V gene (reference sequence). Trimming at V came to 5 bases and at J to 6 bases, leaving 4 bases not matched to a gene. The time point denotes: week 11, during vaccination. In the vaccine, a single dose held 300 ug of the mutant IDH1 20-mer peptide, along with topical imiquimod. V is TRBV27 and J is TRBJ1-4, with 9 bases that match TRBD1. The sample was peripheral blood mononuclear cells (PBMCs), taken from a glioma patient whose treatment included an IDH1 peptide vaccine. The receptor comes from a man aged 18 to 29 with glioma. Some clones in this sample may be carry-over from other donors' samples. The CDR3 DNA reads as TGTGCCAGCAGTAACAGGGGGCGGGATGAAAAACTGTTTTTT. Translated, it gives CASSNRGRDEKLFF.